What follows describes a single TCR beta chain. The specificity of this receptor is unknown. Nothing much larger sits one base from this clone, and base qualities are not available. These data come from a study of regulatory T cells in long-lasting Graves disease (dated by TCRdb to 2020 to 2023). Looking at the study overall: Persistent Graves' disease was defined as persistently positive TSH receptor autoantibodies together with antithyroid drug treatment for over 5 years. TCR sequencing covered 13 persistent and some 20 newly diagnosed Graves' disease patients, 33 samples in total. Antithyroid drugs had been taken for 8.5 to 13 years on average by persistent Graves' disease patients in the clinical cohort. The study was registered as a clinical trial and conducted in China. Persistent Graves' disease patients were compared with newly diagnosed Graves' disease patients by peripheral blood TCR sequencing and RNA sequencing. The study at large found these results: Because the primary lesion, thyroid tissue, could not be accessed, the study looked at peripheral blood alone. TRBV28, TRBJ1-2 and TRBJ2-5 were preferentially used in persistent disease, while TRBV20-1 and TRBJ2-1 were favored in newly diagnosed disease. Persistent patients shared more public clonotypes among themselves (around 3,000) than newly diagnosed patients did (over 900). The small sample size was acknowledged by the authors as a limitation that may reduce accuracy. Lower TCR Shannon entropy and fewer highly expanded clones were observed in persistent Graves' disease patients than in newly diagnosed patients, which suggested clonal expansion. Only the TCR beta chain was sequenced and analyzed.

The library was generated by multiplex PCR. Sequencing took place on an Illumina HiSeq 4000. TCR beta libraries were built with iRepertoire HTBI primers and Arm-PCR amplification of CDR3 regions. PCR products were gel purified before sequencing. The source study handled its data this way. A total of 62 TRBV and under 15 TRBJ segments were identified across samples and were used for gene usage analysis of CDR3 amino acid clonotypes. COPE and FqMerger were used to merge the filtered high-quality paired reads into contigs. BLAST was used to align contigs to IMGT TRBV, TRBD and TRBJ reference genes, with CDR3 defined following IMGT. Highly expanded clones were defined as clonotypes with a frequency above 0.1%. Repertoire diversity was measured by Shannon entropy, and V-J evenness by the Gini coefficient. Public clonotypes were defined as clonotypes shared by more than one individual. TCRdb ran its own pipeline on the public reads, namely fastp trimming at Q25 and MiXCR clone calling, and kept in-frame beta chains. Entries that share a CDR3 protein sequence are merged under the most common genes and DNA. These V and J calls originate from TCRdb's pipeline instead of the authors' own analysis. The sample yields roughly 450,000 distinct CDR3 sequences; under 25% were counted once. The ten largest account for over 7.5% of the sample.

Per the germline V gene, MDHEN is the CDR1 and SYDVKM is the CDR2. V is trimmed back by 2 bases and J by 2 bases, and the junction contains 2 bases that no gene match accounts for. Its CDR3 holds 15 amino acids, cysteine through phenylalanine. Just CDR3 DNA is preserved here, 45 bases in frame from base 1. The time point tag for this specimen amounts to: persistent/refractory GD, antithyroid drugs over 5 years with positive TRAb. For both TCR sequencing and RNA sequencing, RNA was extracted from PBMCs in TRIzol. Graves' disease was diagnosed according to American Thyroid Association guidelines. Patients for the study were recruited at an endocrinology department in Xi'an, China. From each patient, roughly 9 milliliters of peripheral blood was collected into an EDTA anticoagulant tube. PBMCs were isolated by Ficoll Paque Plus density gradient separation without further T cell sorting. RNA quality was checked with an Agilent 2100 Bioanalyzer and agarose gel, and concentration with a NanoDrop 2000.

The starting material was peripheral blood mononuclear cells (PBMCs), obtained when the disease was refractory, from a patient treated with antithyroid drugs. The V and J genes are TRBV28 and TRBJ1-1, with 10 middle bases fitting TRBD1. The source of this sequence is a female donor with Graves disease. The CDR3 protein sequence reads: CASSLGTGVNTEAFF. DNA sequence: TGTGCCAGCAGTTTAGGGACAGGGGTTAACACTGAAGCTTTCTTT. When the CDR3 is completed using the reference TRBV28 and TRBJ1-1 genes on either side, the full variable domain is DVKVTQSSRYLVKRTGEKVFLECVQDMDHENMFWYRQDPGLGLRLIYFSYDVKMKEKGDIPEGYSVSREKKERFSLILESASTNQTSMYLCASSLGTGVNTEAFFGQGTRLTVV.